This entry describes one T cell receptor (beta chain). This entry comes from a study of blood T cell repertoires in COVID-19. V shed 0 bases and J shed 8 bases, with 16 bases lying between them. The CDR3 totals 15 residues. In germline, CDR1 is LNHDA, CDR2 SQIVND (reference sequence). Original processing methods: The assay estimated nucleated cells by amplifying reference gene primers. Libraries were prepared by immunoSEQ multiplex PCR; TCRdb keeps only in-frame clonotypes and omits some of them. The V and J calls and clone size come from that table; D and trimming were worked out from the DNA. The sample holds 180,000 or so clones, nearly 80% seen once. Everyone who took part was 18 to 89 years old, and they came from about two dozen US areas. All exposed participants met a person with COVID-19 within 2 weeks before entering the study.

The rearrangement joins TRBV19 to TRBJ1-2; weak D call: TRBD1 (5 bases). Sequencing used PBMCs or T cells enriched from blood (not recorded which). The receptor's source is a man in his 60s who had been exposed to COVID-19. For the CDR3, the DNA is TGTGCCAGTAGTATAGATGCGGGACTACTTCGGGGCTACACCTTC. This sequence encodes CASSIDAGLLRGYTF.